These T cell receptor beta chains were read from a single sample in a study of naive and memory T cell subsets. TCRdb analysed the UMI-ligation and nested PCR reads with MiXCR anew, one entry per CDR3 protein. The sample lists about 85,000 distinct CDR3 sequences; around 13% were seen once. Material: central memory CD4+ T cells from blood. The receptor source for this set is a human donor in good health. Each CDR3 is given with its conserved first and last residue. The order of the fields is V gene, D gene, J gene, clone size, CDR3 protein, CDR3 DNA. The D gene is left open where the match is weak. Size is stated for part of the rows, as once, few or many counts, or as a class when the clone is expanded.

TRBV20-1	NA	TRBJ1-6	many	CSGRAQVHNSPLHF	TGCAGTGGCAGAGCGCAGGTCCATAATTCACCCCTCCACTTT
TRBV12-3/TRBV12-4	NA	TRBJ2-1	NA	CASSLGPGDSYNEQFF	TGTGCCAGCAGTTTAGGCCCGGGGGACTCCTACAATGAGCAGTTCTTC
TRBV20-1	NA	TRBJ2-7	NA	CSASDSSVSSYEQYF	TGCAGTGCTAGTGATTCTAGCGTAAGCTCCTACGAGCAGTACTTC
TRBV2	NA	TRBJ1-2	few	CASTPVEGYANYGYTF	TGTGCCAGCACTCCGGTGGAGGGATACGCTAACTATGGCTACACCTTC
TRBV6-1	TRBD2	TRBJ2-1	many	CASSQQRGASYNEQFF	TGTGCCAGCAGTCAGCAGCGGGGTGCCTCCTACAATGAGCAGTTCTTC
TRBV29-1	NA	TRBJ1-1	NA	CSVRPGPYTEAFF	TGCAGCGTTCGGCCAGGGCCCTACACTGAAGCTTTCTTT
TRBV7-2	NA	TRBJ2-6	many	CASSRDTSGANVLTF	TGTGCCAGCAGCCGAGACACCTCTGGGGCCAACGTCCTGACTTTC
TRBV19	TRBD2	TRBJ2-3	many	CASSPPAGGGTDTQYF	TGTGCCAGTAGCCCCCCTGCGGGAGGAGGGACAGATACGCAGTATTTT
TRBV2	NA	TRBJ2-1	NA	CVSRFSGNNEQFF	TGTGTCAGCCGGTTTAGCGGTAACAATGAGCAGTTCTTC
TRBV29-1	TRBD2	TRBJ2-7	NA	CSVEDLAGGGSGQYF	TGCAGCGTTGAAGATCTCGCGGGAGGGGGCTCTGGGCAGTACTTC
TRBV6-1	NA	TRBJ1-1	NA	CASSELTLDEAFF	TGTGCCAGCAGTGAATTGACGTTGGATGAAGCTTTCTTT
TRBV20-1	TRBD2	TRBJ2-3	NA	CSAYPRGTSGARGRLTDTQYF	TGCAGTGCCTATCCTCGGGGGACTAGCGGGGCCAGAGGACGACTCACAGATACGCAGTATTTT
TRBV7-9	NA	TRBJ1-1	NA	CASSPYGGAYTEAFF	TGTGCCAGCAGCCCTTATGGGGGTGCTTACACTGAAGCTTTCTTT
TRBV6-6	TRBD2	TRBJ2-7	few	CASSYKLAGLSYEQYF	TGTGCCAGCAGTTATAAACTAGCGGGCTTATCCTACGAGCAGTACTTC
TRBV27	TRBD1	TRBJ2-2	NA	CASSPGTGNTGELFF	TGTGCCAGCAGCCCCGGGACAGGGAACACCGGGGAGCTGTTTTTT
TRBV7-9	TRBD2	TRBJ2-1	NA	CASSLAQRGYNEQFF	TGTGCCAGCAGCTTAGCACAGCGGGGTTACAATGAGCAGTTCTTC